A selection of T cell receptor beta chains follows, all from one sample in a study of T cells in Graves' hyperthyroidism and ophthalmopathy. TCRdb fed the multiplex PCR reads into MiXCR, producing one record per CDR3 protein. The sample shows about 280,000 distinct CDR3 sequences, 25% to 30% of them seen only once. The specimen sequenced was blood. Receptors originate from a man aged 40-49 years with Graves' hyperthyroidism that later progressed to Graves' ophthalmopathy. The CDR3 runs from the conserved cysteine through the conserved F or W. Fields, in order: clone size, CDR3 length, D gene, J gene, V gene, CDR3 DNA, CDR3 protein. A D gene is named only where the DNA matches it firmly. Clone size is stated in some rows and not others, as once, few, many or a class when expanded.

>-|16|-|TRBJ1-2|TRBV11-1
TGTGCCAGCAGCCCCCCCCTTGGGGTCGGGGGTCATGGCTACACCTTC
CASSPPLGVGGHGYTF
>many|16|-|TRBJ1-1|TRBV27
TGTGCCAGCAGTCGTTTTGCAGGAATGGAAGGCACTGAAGCTTTCTTT
CASSRFAGMEGTEAFF
>-|13|TRBD1|TRBJ2-7|TRBV10-3
TGTGCCATCAGTAAACAGGGGGCGAAGGAGCAGTACTTC
CAISKQGAKEQYF
>many|15|TRBD2|TRBJ2-5|TRBV9
TGTGCCAGCAGCCGGACTAGCGGGAGAGGGGAGACCCAGTACTTC
CASSRTSGRGETQYF
>many|14|-|TRBJ1-1|TRBV27
TGTGCCAGCAGTTTAGCAGCAGACCGAGCGGAAGCTTTCTTT
CASSLAADRAEAFF
>many|14|TRBD1|TRBJ1-2|TRBV9
TGTGCCAGCAGCGGAATTGGGACAGGGAATGGCTACACCTTC
CASSGIGTGNGYTF
>many|14|-|TRBJ1-2|TRBV24-1
TGTGCCACCAGCGATAACGGACAGTTCTATGGCTACACCTTC
CATSDNGQFYGYTF
>-|16|TRBD1|TRBJ2-2|TRBV11-2
TGTGCCAGCAAGGGGGACAGGGGGCTGAACACCGGGGAGCTGTTTTTT
CASKGDRGLNTGELFF
>-|16|-|TRBJ2-7|TRBV12-3/TRBV12-4
TGTGCCAGCAGTTTAGCCCGTGGCGGGACCTCCTACGAGCAGTACTTC
CASSLARGGTSYEQYF
>-|13|-|TRBJ1-1|TRBV15
TGTGCCACCAGCAGCTCCGGAGAGACTGAAGCTTTCTTT
CATSSSGETEAFF
>many|19|-|TRBJ2-2|TRBV5-1
TGCGCCAGCAGCTTGACGGGGGCAAATAGAAATTTTAACACCGGGGAGCTGTTTTTT
CASSLTGANRNFNTGELFF
>-|18|-|TRBJ1-6|TRBV3-1
TGTGCCAGCAGTTCCCTATACAAAGGGGGATCGATGAATTCACGCCTCCACTTT
CASSSLYKGGSMNSRLHF
>many|15|TRBD1|TRBJ2-5|TRBV9
TGTGCCAGCAGAGCTCGCGGACAGGTCTGGGAGACCCAGTACTTC
CASRARGQVWETQYF
>many|14|TRBD1|TRBJ1-1|TRBV12-3/TRBV12-4
TGTGCCAGCAGTGCGGGGACAGGGAGCACTGAAGCTTTCTTT
CASSAGTGSTEAFF
>-|14|-|TRBJ2-6|TRBV6-1
TGTGCCAGCTCACCGTCAACTGGGGCCAACGTCCTGACTTTC
CASSPSTGANVLTF
>many|13|-|TRBJ1-1|TRBV5-1
TGCGCCAGCAGCTTCTCCGAGAACACTGAAGCTTTCTTT
CASSFSENTEAFF
>many|12|-|TRBJ1-1|TRBV20-1
TGCAGTGTAAGAGGTTTGGGCACTGAAGCTTTCTTT
CSVRGLGTEAFF
>-|14|TRBD1|TRBJ1-2|TRBV30
TGTGCCTGGACTCCCGGGACAGGGGTTGATGGCTACACCTTC
CAWTPGTGVDGYTF
>-|16|TRBD1|TRBJ2-7|TRBV28
TGTGCCAGCAGTGGCGTACAGGACAGGGTGTTCCACGAGCAGTACTTC
CASSGVQDRVFHEQYF
>many|13|-|TRBJ1-1|TRBV9
TGTGCCAGCAGCGCCCTTGGGGGGAACGGAGCTTTCTTT
CASSALGGNGAFF
>many|16|TRBD1|TRBJ2-7|TRBV6-1
TGTGCCAGCACCAAATTGACAGGGGTCCCTACCTACGAGCAGTACTTC
CASTKLTGVPTYEQYF
>few|13|TRBD1|TRBJ1-1|TRBV12-3/TRBV12-4
TGTGCCAGCAGTTGGGGACAGAGCTATGAAGCTTTCTTT
CASSWGQSYEAFF
>many|13|-|TRBJ1-5|TRBV30
TGTGCCTGGAGTGTAGGCAGTCGGCAGCCCCAGCATTTT
CAWSVGSRQPQHF
>many|11|TRBD1|TRBJ2-4|TRBV4-1
TGCGCCAGCAGCTTACAGGGGGTTCAGTACTTC
CASSLQGVQYF
>many|15|TRBD1|TRBJ2-7|TRBV28
TGTGCCAGCAGTCCGGGGACAGGGTATTCCTACGAGCAGTACTTC
CASSPGTGYSYEQYF
>-|12|-|TRBJ1-1|TRBV28
TGTGCCAGCCTGGGGGCGGACACTGAAGCTTTCTTT
CASLGADTEAFF
>many|13|-|TRBJ2-7|TRBV20-1
TGCAGTGCTGACTACAGGGACTCCTACGAGCAGTACTTC
CSADYRDSYEQYF
>many|16|TRBD1|TRBJ2-5|TRBV7-9
TGTGCCAGCAGCTCCCGGACAGGGACACAACTAGAGACCCAGTACTTC
CASSSRTGTQLETQYF
>-|15|TRBD2|TRBJ2-5|TRBV25-1
TGTGCCAGCAGTGAATTAGACGGGGGGATAGGGACCCAGTACTTC
CASSELDGGIGTQYF
>many|16|TRBD1|TRBJ2-5|TRBV24-1
TGTGCCACCGGATCAAACAGGGGGGCTTTCCAAGAGACCCAGTACTTC
CATGSNRGAFQETQYF
>many|15|-|TRBJ1-1|TRBV11-1
TGTGCCAGCAGCTTAGAAACCGATCGTAACACTGAAGCTTTCTTT
CASSLETDRNTEAFF
>many|12|TRBD2|TRBJ2-7|TRBV10-3
TGTGCCATCGGGAGCGGGAGTGATAAGCAGTACTTC
CAIGSGSDKQYF
>-|15|-|TRBJ2-5|TRBV7-2
TGTGCCAGCAGCTCAGGGGTGACCATCCGAGAGACCCAGTACTTC
CASSSGVTIRETQYF
>many|15|TRBD2|TRBJ2-5|TRBV5-1
TGTGCCAGCAGCCCGGGACTAGCGGGCCAAGAGACCCAGTACTTC
CASSPGLAGQETQYF
>-|14|-|TRBJ1-5|TRBV4-1
TGCGCCAGCAGCCAAGTGGGAAAGAATCAGCCCCAGCATTTT
CASSQVGKNQPQHF
>many|13|-|TRBJ1-2|TRBV6-1
TGTGCCAGCAGCGATGAGGGGATCTCTGGCTACACCTTC
CASSDEGISGYTF
>many|21|-|TRBJ1-3|TRBV6-6
TGTGCCAGCAGTTACTTCGGGGACACGTCCTCTGTTGCCCACTCTGGAAACACCATATATTTT
CASSYFGDTSSVAHSGNTIYF
>many|13|-|TRBJ1-6|TRBV3-1
TGTGCCAGCAGTGCGACCCATAATTCACCCCTCCACTTT
CASSATHNSPLHF
>many|14|TRBD1|TRBJ1-1|TRBV24-1
TGTGCCAGTCGGGGCAGGGGGAGTACGGGTGAAGCTTTCTTT
CASRGRGSTGEAFF
>many|13|-|TRBJ2-7|TRBV11-1
TGTGCCAGCAGCTTAGCGGAAGTCGGGGGTAAGGTGTTC
CASSLAEVGGKVF
>many|15|-|TRBJ2-7|TRBV6-5
TGTGCCAGCAGTTACTCGGCGAGGGAGAACGACGAGCAGTACTTC
CASSYSARENDEQYF
>-|14|-|TRBJ2-7|TRBV12-3/TRBV12-4
TGTGCCAGCAGTTTAGGGCAGCCGACTACGATGCAGTACTTC
CASSLGQPTTMQYF